Sequencing of this T cell receptor beta chain was carried out in a study of blood T cell repertoires in COVID-19. CDR1 is SQVTM and CDR2 is ANQGSEA in the germline V gene. The V gene lost 3 bases and the J gene lost 6 bases, with 6 bases spanning the gap. CDR3 length equals 11 residues. The study recruited people aged roughly 18 to 100 years across 20 to 30 US areas. Exposed participants encountered a COVID-19 case during the 2 weeks preceding study entry. Original handling: Quantification of nucleated cells was approximated via reference gene primer amplification. Assay used: immunoSEQ multiplex PCR; TCRdb lists only in-frame clones, some missing. Clone size and V and J calls were adopted from that table, with D and trimming inferred from the DNA. The sample has approximately 250,000 clones, over 70% seen once.

This sequence joins TRBV29-1 and TRBJ2-1; D is possibly TRBD1 (6 bases). Sequences were obtained from PBMCs or T cells enriched from blood (not recorded which). This receptor was obtained from a woman in her 40s who had been exposed to COVID-19. DNA for the CDR3: TGCAGCGTTGACAGGGGCAATGAGCAGTTCTTC. Its protein is CSVDRGNEQFF.